One and the same sample provided the 22 T cell receptor beta chains below, sequenced in a study of identical twins. TCRdb processed the 5' RACE reads anew with MiXCR; each CDR3 protein has one entry. The sample consists of about 100,000 distinct CDR3 sequences, 5.9% of them appearing once. Specimen: memory T cells sorted from blood. The receptors shown here come from a woman between 50 and 59 years old in good health.

This clonotype was detected ten times or more. The chain employs TRBV12-3 or TRBV12-4 and TRBJ1-2; 9 nucleotides align to TRBD1. J lost 7 bases, V lost 5 bases, and 5 bases had no gene match. The CDR3 runs to 13 residues. The CDR3 region is CASSGDRVIGYTF. Written as DNA, the CDR3 is TGTGCCAGCAGTGGGGACAGGGTTATTGGCTACACCTTC.

In this sample, this clonotype turned up many times. The chain has TRBV5-1 and TRBJ2-1; maybe TRBD2 (5 bases). Per germline, CDR1 SGHRS and CDR2 YFSETQ. With 1 base removed from V and 12 bases from J, the gap between germline ends came to 14 bases. This CDR3 has 13 amino acids. CDR3 DNA: TGCGCCAGCAGCTTGAGTGAGGGCGGAGGGCAGTTCTTC. Its translation is CASSLSEGGGQFF.

The chain links TRBV11-2 to TRBJ2-2; D may be TRBD1 (5 bases). Trimming shortened V by 7 bases and J by 2 bases, and 17 bases separated the two germline ends. The CDR3 is made up of 16 amino acids. Germline CDR1 SGHAT, CDR2 FQNNGV. The CDR3 is CASNSGQTANTGELFF. CDR3 sequence (DNA): TGTGCCAGCAACTCCGGACAAACAGCCAACACCGGGGAGCTGTTTTTT.

In this sample, this clonotype turned up many times. The chain employs TRBV29-1 and TRBJ1-3, with D unclear. Trimming removed 5 bases from V and 0 bases from J, with 2 bases in between. The length of the CDR3 is 11 residues. Germline CDR1 and CDR2: SQVTM and ANQGSEA. The CDR3: CSVFSGNTIYF. For the CDR3, the DNA is TGCAGCGTTTTCTCTGGAAACACCATATATTTT.

In this sample, this clonotype turned up many times. Here the CDR3 reads CASSLSDSDYQPQHF. In DNA form, the CDR3 reads TGTGCCAGCAGCTTATCGGACAGCGATTATCAGCCCCAGCATTTT. The rearrangement links TRBV7-2 to TRBJ1-5, with D perhaps matching TRBD1 (6 bases). The germline V gene has CDR1 SGHTA and CDR2 FQGNSA. The CDR3 is 15 amino acids. V was trimmed by 2 bases and J by 5 bases, leaving 13 bases between them.

This clonotype was counted at least ten times. This sequence joins TRBV5-1 and TRBJ2-1; D is ambiguous. CDR3 length: 15 amino acids. CDR1 and CDR2 from the germline V gene are SGHRS and YFSETQ. Trimming cost V 0 bases and J 5 bases, with 12 bases left between them. In nucleotides, the CDR3 is TGCGCCAGCAGCTTGGAGTTGGGTTTGCACAATGAGCAGTTCTTC. Amino acids: CASSLELGLHNEQFF. Filled out from reference TRBV5-1 and TRBJ2-1, the complete variable domain reads KAGVTQTPRYLIKTRGQQVTLSCSPISGHRSVSWYQQTPGQGLQFLFEYFSETQRNKGNFPGRFSGRQFSNSRSEMNVSTLELGDSALYLCASSLELGLHNEQFFGPGTRLTVL.

Ten or more counts support this clonotype. This sequence joins TRBV6-5 and TRBJ2-1, with D possibly TRBD2 on 5 matching bases. Trimming left V 7 bases short and J 2 bases short, with 9 bases between. This CDR3 spans 13 amino acids. Germline V gene sequence: CDR1 MNHEY, CDR2 SVGAGI. CDR3 sequence (DNA): TGTGCCAGCATAGGACTTACCTACAATGAGCAGTTCTTC. Its protein is CASIGLTYNEQFF.

This clonotype has at least ten counts. The CDR3 loop reads CASSPGGGRASWTDTQYF. CDR3 DNA: TGTGCCAGCAGCCCAGGGGGCGGGAGGGCCTCGTGGACAGATACGCAGTATTTT. This chain connects TRBV7-6 to TRBJ2-3, with D possibly TRBD2 on 9 matching bases. The CDR3 contains 18 residues. Germline CDR1 is SGHVS and CDR2 is FNYEAQ. Trimming pared 5 bases from V and 3 bases from J, leaving 24 bases between.

This clonotype has ten or more counts. CDR3 in DNA: TGTGCCAGCAGCCAAGGAAGAGCGTCTTCACCCCTCCACTTT. It is translated as CASSQGRASSPLHF. J is TRBJ1-6 and V is TRBV3-1; no clear D. The germline CDR1 and CDR2 sequences are LGHDT and YNNKEL (reference sequence). V lost 1 base and J lost 9, with 10 bases in between. The length of the CDR3 is 14 residues.

In this sample, this clonotype turned up many times. This chain uses TRBV20-1 with TRBJ1-4; D not resolved. CDR1 and CDR2 (germline): DFQATT, SNEGSKA (reference sequence). The ends were cut back, 2 bases at V and 8 bases at J, with 24 bases in the middle. CDR3 length: 17 amino acids. The CDR3 sequence is CSARLWAVGLLQEKLFF. CDR3 DNA: TGCAGTGCTAGATTGTGGGCAGTAGGTTTATTACAGGAAAAACTGTTTTTT.

This clonotype has a count of ten or more. V usage is TRBV6-1 and J usage is TRBJ2-3; tentatively, D is TRBD1 (5 bases). CDR1 and CDR2 from the germline V gene are MNHNS and SASEGT. The V end was cut by 10 bases, the J end by 2 bases, with 16 bases between. The CDR3 consists of 14 residues. CDR3 DNA: TGTGCCACTTCGGTTGGGGCCACCACAGATACGCAGTATTTT. Translation gives CATSVGATTDTQYF.

This clonotype was detected only a few times. J is TRBJ1-6 and V is TRBV5-1; D might be TRBD1 (6 bases). V gave up 0 bases and J gave up 7 bases, with 8 bases separating them. The V gene's germline CDR1 is SGHRS and CDR2 YFSETQ. The CDR3 sequence is 14 residues long. The CDR3 sequence is CASSLETGNSPLHF. CDR3 nucleotide sequence: TGCGCCAGCAGCTTGGAAACAGGGAATTCACCCCTCCACTTT.

CDR3 region: CAISPNRGRVGKNEQFF. The DNA of the CDR3 is TGTGCCATCAGCCCCAATCGGGGCAGGGTAGGAAAAAATGAGCAGTTCTTC. This chain uses TRBV10-3 with TRBJ2-1, with D tentatively TRBD1 or TRBD2 (5 bases each). Per germline, CDR1 ENHRY and CDR2 SYGVKD. Trimming left V 6 bases short and J 7 bases short, with 25 bases between. The CDR3 is 17 amino acids.

The chain links TRBV7-3 to TRBJ2-1; no reliable D call. CDR1 SGHTA and CDR2 FQGTGA come from the germline V gene. V was clipped by 5 bases and J by 8 bases, with 13 bases between them. CDR3 size: 13 residues. Here the CDR3 DNA reads TGTGCCAGCAGCCCACTACTCGGTCATGAGCAGTTCTTC. Translated, it gives CASSPLLGHEQFF.

Ten or more counts support this clonotype. This rearrangement joins TRBV27 to TRBJ2-1; D remains ambiguous. CDR3 length: 13 amino acids. Trimming cost V 6 bases and J 7 bases, with 13 bases left between them. Germline-derived CDR1 and CDR2 are MNHEY and SMNVEV (reference sequence). The CDR3 is CASSPTPINEQFF. The CDR3 DNA is TGTGCCAGCAGCCCGACACCGATTAATGAGCAGTTCTTC.

V and J are TRBV11-2 and TRBJ2-5, with D perhaps matching TRBD1 (6 bases). V was trimmed by 5 bases and J by 4 bases, leaving 17 bases between them. CDR3 length: 15 amino acids. Germline-derived CDR1 and CDR2 are SGHAT and FQNNGV. The CDR3, as DNA: TGTGCCAGCAGCCTACAGGGTTCCGGGGTAGAGACCCAGTACTTC. It yields the protein CASSLQGSGVETQYF.

The chain employs TRBV5-4 and TRBJ2-1; 9 bases match TRBD2. Losses at the gene ends were 1 base for V and 5 bases for J; bases not matched to a gene: 10. In germline, CDR1 is SGHNT, CDR2 YYREEE (reference sequence). The CDR3 is 17 amino acids. DNA for the CDR3: TGTGCCAGCAGCTTGAAATTTGAAGCGGGAGGACACAATGAGCAGTTCTTC. As protein: CASSLKFEAGGHNEQFF.

This clonotype was seen many times. This chain joins TRBV5-1 and TRBJ2-3, with 9 bases that match TRBD2. Trimming removed 7 bases from V and 2 bases from J; junction bases left unmatched: 14. The CDR3 spans 17 residues. Germline CDR1 is SGHRS and CDR2 is YFSETQ. CDR3 sequence: CASAPRASGIYTDTQYF. DNA of the CDR3: TGCGCCAGCGCCCCGAGGGCTAGCGGGATCTACACAGATACGCAGTATTTT.

This clonotype was recorded at least ten times. V and J are TRBV14 and TRBJ1-2; D is uncertain. This CDR3 has 16 residues. Germline V gene data show CDR1 as SGHDN and CDR2 as FVKESK. V was trimmed by 4 bases and J by 2 bases, leaving 17 bases between them. The CDR3 is CASSPYFAPGNYGYTF. The CDR3 region has the DNA TGTGCCAGCAGCCCTTACTTCGCCCCGGGGAACTATGGCTACACCTTC.

This clonotype has a handful of counts. The chain is built from TRBV20-1 and TRBJ2-2; 8 bases agree with TRBD1. Germline trimming cut 5 bases from V and 1 base from J; bases unmatched to any gene: 9. Germline V gene lookup returns CDR1 DFQATT and CDR2 SNEGSKA (reference sequence). This CDR3 is built from 16 residues. In DNA form, the CDR3 reads TGCAGTGCTGCCCCACCCGGGACAGGGAACACCGGGGAGCTGTTTTTT. Protein product: CSAAPPGTGNTGELFF.

This clonotype is termed medium-sized. The rearrangement uses TRBV7-8 and TRBJ2-5, with D unclear. The CDR3 has 13 amino acids. Trimming pared 5 bases from V and 4 bases from J, leaving 11 bases between. CDR1 is SGHVS and CDR2 is FQNEAQ in the germline V gene. The CDR3 nucleotides are TGTGCCAGCAGCCCCCCGGTCATAGAGACCCAGTACTTC. Its translation is CASSPPVIETQYF.

In its sample, this clonotype was seen a few times. The chain recombines TRBV20-1 with TRBJ2-1; D unresolved. CDR1 and CDR2 (germline): DFQATT, SNEGSKA (reference sequence). V lost 7 bases to trimming and J lost 0 bases, with 7 bases between them. This CDR3 spans 12 amino acids. CDR3 sequence (DNA): TGCAGTGTCGGAAGCTCCTACAATGAGCAGTTCTTC. This gives the protein CSVGSSYNEQFF.